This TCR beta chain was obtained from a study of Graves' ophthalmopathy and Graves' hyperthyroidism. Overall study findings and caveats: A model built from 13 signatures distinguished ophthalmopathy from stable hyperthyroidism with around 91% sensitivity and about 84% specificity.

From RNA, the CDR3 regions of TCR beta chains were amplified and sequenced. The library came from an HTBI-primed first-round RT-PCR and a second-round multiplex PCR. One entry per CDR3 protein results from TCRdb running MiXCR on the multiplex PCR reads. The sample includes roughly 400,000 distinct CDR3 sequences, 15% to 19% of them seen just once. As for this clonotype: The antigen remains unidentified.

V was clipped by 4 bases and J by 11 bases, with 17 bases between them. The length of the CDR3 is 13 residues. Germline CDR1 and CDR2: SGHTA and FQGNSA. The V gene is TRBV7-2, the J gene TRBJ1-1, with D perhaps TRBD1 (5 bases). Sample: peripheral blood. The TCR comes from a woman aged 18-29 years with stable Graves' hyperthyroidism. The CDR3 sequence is CASSWARDRTAFF. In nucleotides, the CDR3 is TGTGCCAGCAGCTGGGCGAGGGACCGGACCGCTTTCTTT.